The present T cell receptor (beta chain) was sequenced within a study of T cells after yellow fever vaccination. V gave up 1 base and J gave up 0 bases, with 15 bases separating them. Germline CDR1 is SEHNR and CDR2 is FQNEAQ (reference sequence). The CDR3 loop spans 17 amino acids. The study made its TCR cDNA through 5'RACE template switching. That step introduced a universal primer site along with UMIs. TCRdb ran MiXCR on the 5' RACE reads and lists one entry per CDR3 protein. Of a few hundred thousand distinct CDR3 sequences listed, roughly 7.2% are singletons. Only a few counts were recorded for this clonotype.

The genes are TRBV7-9 and TRBJ2-5; D might be TRBD2 (5 bases). The receptor was isolated from a man in his thirties or forties who received the YFV17D yellow fever vaccine. The sequences come from CD4+ T cells sorted from PBMCs, collected 15 days after the yellow fever booster vaccination. DNA for the CDR3: TGTGCCAGCAGCTTAGGGTCCATGAGGGTAGACCAAGAGACCCAGTACTTC. Its protein is CASSLGSMRVDQETQYF.